Below are 27 T cell receptor beta chains sequenced from a single sample in a study of CXCR3-negative and CXCR3-positive naive CD8 T cells. In preparing the TRB cDNA libraries, 5' RACE with UMI labels was used. TCRdb re-called the 5' RACE reads and catalogs CDR3 proteins one per entry, DNA excluded. The sample has about 82,000 distinct CDR3 sequences. Sequencing used naive CXCR3- CD8+ T cells from blood. The subset denotes: CD45RO-CCR7+CD27+CD95- naive CD8+ T cells lacking CXCR3 (TNR3-). The receptors derive from a human donor in good health. Some clones in this sample may be carry-over from other donors' samples.

V usage is TRBV12-3 or TRBV12-4 and J usage is TRBJ1-1; TCRdb selects TRBD1, and the lack of DNA leaves this call unchecked. The CDR3 totals 14 residues. The CDR3 is CASNTGSGSTEAFF.

CDR3 sequence reads: CASSYVAGPGELFF. The rearrangement joins TRBV6-5 to TRBJ2-2; TCRdb picks TRBD2, but there is no DNA to check that call. The CDR3 totals 14 residues. From germline, CDR1 is MNHEY and CDR2 SVGAGI.

This CDR3 is CASSPHPGGKETQYF. The rearrangement links TRBV9 to TRBJ2-5; there is no DNA to check the TCRdb D call of TRBD1. The CDR3 sequence is 15 residues long. Looked up from germline, CDR1 is SGDLS and CDR2 is YYNGEE.

The chain employs TRBV6-2 or TRBV6-3 and TRBJ2-4; without DNA, the TCRdb call of TRBD1 cannot be checked. Per germline, CDR1 MNHEY and CDR2 SVGEGT. The CDR3 contains 14 residues. Here the CDR3 reads CASNPSNPVDIQYF.

The gene calls are TRBV29-1 and TRBJ2-1; TCRdb's D call, TRBD1, is unchecked because there is no DNA. The CDR3 is 14 amino acids. Germline V gene lookup returns CDR1 SQVTM and CDR2 ANQGSEA. This CDR3 reads CSAPGQDRYNEQFF.

The rearrangement uses TRBV29-1 and TRBJ1-4; TCRdb names TRBD1, which stays unverified in the absence of DNA. This CDR3 region has 13 residues. Per germline, CDR1 SQVTM and CDR2 ANQGSEA. This CDR3 reads CSVQDREEEKLFF.

This chain links TRBV7-7 with TRBJ2-1; lacking DNA, the TRBD1 call made by TCRdb goes unchecked. This CDR3 spans 16 amino acids. The germline gives CDR1 SSHAT, CDR2 FNYEAQ (reference sequence). The CDR3 protein is CASSPGPAPGGNEQFF.

This rearrangement joins TRBV13 to TRBJ1-4; TCRdb returns TRBD1, unconfirmable since there is no DNA. The CDR3 is 14 amino acids. Germline CDR1 and CDR2: PRHDT and FYEKMQ (reference sequence). CDR3 protein: CASSTTGANEKLFF.

This chain links TRBV6-2 or TRBV6-3 with TRBJ2-2; the D call of TRBD2 rests on TCRdb alone, since no DNA is present to check it. The CDR3 loop spans 18 amino acids. The germline V gene encodes CDR1 MNHEY and CDR2 SVGEGT. The CDR3: CASIYAPSGGANTGELFF.

The chain joins TRBV28 to TRBJ2-5. There are 11 residues in the CDR3. Germline CDR1 MDHEN, CDR2 SYDVKM. The CDR3 is CASSFMETQYF.

The rearrangement links TRBV4-1 to TRBJ1-1; TCRdb gives TRBD1 as the D gene, but with no DNA this cannot be confirmed. The CDR3 runs 15 residues. The germline CDR1 and CDR2 sequences are MGHRA and YSYEKL. CDR3 protein: CASSQGRGVNTEAFF.

The rearrangement uses TRBV5-4 and TRBJ2-7; TCRdb selects TRBD1, and the lack of DNA leaves this call unchecked. The CDR3 is 14 residues long. Germline CDR1 and CDR2: SGHNT and YYREEE (reference sequence). The CDR3 is CASSLAGGGGEQYF.

This clonotype ranks as medium-sized (0.01 to 0.1%) in terms of frequency. The chain couples TRBV29-1 to TRBJ2-1; the D gene TCRdb calls, TRBD1, cannot be checked with no DNA. The germline CDR1 and CDR2 sequences are SQVTM and ANQGSEA. The CDR3 consists of 14 residues. The chain's CDR3 is CSVDWGAGNGEQFF.

The chain has TRBV5-5 and TRBJ2-2; absent DNA, TCRdb's TRBD1 call cannot be checked. CDR3 length: 15 residues. The germline V gene has CDR1 SGHKS and CDR2 YYEKEE (reference sequence). CDR3 in amino acids: CASSLIGGSTGELFF.

The rearrangement joins TRBV7-9 to TRBJ1-1; the TCRdb D gene call, TRBD1, has no DNA to confirm it. The CDR3 extends over 13 amino acids. Germline-derived CDR1 and CDR2 are SEHNR and FQNEAQ (reference sequence). Here the CDR3 reads CASSEQGNTEAFF.

The chain links TRBV27 to TRBJ2-1; TCRdb's D call of TRBD2 is untestable without DNA. This CDR3 is built from 14 residues. Germline V lookup: CDR1 MNHEY, CDR2 SMNVEV (reference sequence). CDR3 protein: CASSWTPSYNEQFF.

The V call is TRBV29-1, the J call TRBJ2-1; the TCRdb call, TRBD2, lacks DNA for checking. Germline assignment: CDR1 SQVTM and CDR2 ANQGSEA. The length of the CDR3 is 13 residues. CDR3 sequence: CSVMIRGGNEQFF.

The rearrangement links TRBV29-1 to TRBJ1-2. From germline, CDR1 is SQVTM and CDR2 ANQGSEA. The CDR3 length is 11 residues. CDR3 sequence: CSVVSGYGYTF.

This chain's CDR3 is CASSLGGQGIEQFF. The chain links TRBV5-8 to TRBJ2-1; lacking DNA, the TRBD1 call made by TCRdb goes unchecked. CDR1 SGHTS and CDR2 YDEGEE come from the germline V gene. The CDR3 spans 14 residues.

V is TRBV20-1 and J is TRBJ2-5; without DNA, the TCRdb call of TRBD1 cannot be checked. The CDR3 consists of 12 residues. Germline-derived CDR1 and CDR2 are DFQATT and SNEGSKA (reference sequence). The CDR3 reads CSASGGGVTQYF.

The rearrangement uses TRBV11-2 and TRBJ2-2; the D call from TCRdb, TRBD1, cannot be confirmed without DNA. This CDR3 region has 15 residues. Germline values: CDR1 SGHAT, CDR2 FQNNGV. The CDR3 spells CASSTQGANTGELFF.

This chain links TRBV7-7 with TRBJ2-5; TCRdb outputs TRBD1, but without DNA this stays unchecked. The V gene's germline CDR1 is SSHAT and CDR2 FNYEAQ (reference sequence). The length of the CDR3 is 14 residues. The CDR3 protein is CASSPWTGEETQYF.

This chain links TRBV19 with TRBJ2-1; TCRdb outputs TRBD2, but without DNA this stays unchecked. The CDR3 loop spans 16 amino acids. Germline values: CDR1 LNHDA, CDR2 SQIVND (reference sequence). The CDR3 is CASSRLAGSSYNEQFF.

This rearrangement joins TRBV20-1 to TRBJ2-7; checking the TCRdb D call of TRBD2 is not possible without DNA. The CDR3 has 15 amino acids. CDR1 and CDR2 from the germline V gene are DFQATT and SNEGSKA (reference sequence). The CDR3 sequence is CSATRPGTDSYEQYF.

The J gene is TRBJ2-7, the V gene TRBV12-3 or TRBV12-4; TCRdb calls TRBD1, which cannot be checked without DNA. The CDR3 contains 12 residues. CDR3 loop: CASSSGFYEQYF.

This rearrangement joins TRBV29-1 to TRBJ1-2. Germline lookup yields CDR1 SQVTM and CDR2 ANQGSEA. The length of the CDR3 is 11 residues. CDR3: CSVIYGYGYTF.

The chain combines TRBV19 with TRBJ2-1; TCRdb's assignment of TRBD2 cannot be checked, as there is no DNA. The CDR3 sequence is 12 residues long. Germline-derived CDR1 and CDR2 are LNHDA and SQIVND (reference sequence). The chain's CDR3 is CASTLDSSEQFF. Full variable domain (rest looked up from reference TRBV19 and TRBJ2-1): DGGITQSPKYLFRKEGQNVTLSCEQNLNHDAMYWYRQDPGQGLRLIYYSQIVNDFQKGDIAEGYSVSREKKESFPLTVTSAQKNPTAFYLCASTLDSSEQFFGPGTRLTVL.